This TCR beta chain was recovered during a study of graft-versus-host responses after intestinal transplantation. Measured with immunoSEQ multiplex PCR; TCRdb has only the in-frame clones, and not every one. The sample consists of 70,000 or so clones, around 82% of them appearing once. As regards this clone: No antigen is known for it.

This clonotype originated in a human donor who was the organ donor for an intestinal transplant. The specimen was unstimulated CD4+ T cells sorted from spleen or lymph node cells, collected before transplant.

CDR3 region: CASSEKLGRYSNQPQHF. Here the CDR3 DNA reads TGTGCCAGCAGTGAAAAACTAGGGCGCTATAGCAATCAGCCCCAGCATTTT. The V call is TRBV6-1, the J call TRBJ1-5; D is unclear. Trimming shortened V by 2 bases and J by 0 bases, and 14 bases separated the two germline ends. The CDR3 contains 17 residues. Germline V gene lookup returns CDR1 MNHNS and CDR2 SASEGT.